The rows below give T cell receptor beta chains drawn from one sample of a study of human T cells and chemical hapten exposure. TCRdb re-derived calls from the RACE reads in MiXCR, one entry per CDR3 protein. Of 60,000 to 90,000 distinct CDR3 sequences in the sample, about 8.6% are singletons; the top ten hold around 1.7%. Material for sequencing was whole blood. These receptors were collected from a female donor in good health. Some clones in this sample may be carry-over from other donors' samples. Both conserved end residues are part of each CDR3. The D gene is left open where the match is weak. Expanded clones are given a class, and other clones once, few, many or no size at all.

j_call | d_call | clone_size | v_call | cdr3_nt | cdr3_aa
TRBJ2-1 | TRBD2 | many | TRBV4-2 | TGTGCCAGCAGCCGCAACCCCGGACTAGCGGGGGGTAACAATGAGCAGTTCTTC | CASSRNPGLAGGNNEQFF
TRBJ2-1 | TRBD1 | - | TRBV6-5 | TGTGCCAGCAGCCCTGAACAGGGGTGGAAGCAGTTCTTC | CASSPEQGWKQFF
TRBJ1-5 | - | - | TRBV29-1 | TGCAGCGTTTCTCTCAGCTATAGCAATCAGCCCCAGCATTTT | CSVSLSYSNQPQHF
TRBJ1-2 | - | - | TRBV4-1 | TGCGCCAGCAGCCATCGAGAGGGGGGTGGCTATGGCTACACCTTC | CASSHREGGGYGYTF
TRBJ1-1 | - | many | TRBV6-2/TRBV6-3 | TGTGCCAGCAGTTTCCGAGGGGTCGAGACTGAAGCTTTCTTT | CASSFRGVETEAFF
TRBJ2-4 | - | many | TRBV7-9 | TGTGCCAGCAGCCGGGACCCTGGGAACTTC | CASSRDPGNF
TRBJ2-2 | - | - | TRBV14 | TGTGCCAGCAGCCCCCACGCACTCAGGAACACCGGGGAGCTGTTTTTT | CASSPHALRNTGELFF
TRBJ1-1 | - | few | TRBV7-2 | TGTGCCAGCAAGGGTGGGGGGCGCGGCAACACTGAAGCTTTCTTT | CASKGGGRGNTEAFF
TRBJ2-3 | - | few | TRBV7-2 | TGTGCCAGCCGGGACACAGATACGCAGTATTTT | CASRDTDTQYF
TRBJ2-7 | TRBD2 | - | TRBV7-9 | TGTGCCAGCCAGAGAAGACTAGCGGGGGGTACAGCCCACGAGCAGTACTTC | CASQRRLAGGTAHEQYF
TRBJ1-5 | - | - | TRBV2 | TGTGCCAGCAAGCAAAGGGGGGACGGCAATCAGCCCCAGCATTTT | CASKQRGDGNQPQHF
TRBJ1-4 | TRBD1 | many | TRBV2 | TGTGCCAGCAGCCACATGACAGGGGTTGCTAATGAAAAACTGTTTTTT | CASSHMTGVANEKLFF
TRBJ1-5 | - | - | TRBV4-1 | TGCGCCAGCAGCCAAGATCTAGCTCAGCCCCAGCATTTT | CASSQDLAQPQHF
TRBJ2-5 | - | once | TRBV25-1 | TGTGCCAGCACCGCGCCGGGACGAGCGAACCAAGAGACCCAGTACTTC | CASTAPGRANQETQYF
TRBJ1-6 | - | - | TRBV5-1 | TGCGCCAGCAGCCCTAAGGGGACGCAATATAATTCACCCCTCCACTTT | CASSPKGTQYNSPLHF
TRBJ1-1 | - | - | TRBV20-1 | TGCAGTGCTAGAGAAACTTGGGGAGGCACTGAAGCTTTCTTT | CSARETWGGTEAFF
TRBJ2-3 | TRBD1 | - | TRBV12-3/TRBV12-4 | TGTGCCAGCAGTCCCGGACAGGGTGTCACAGATACGCAGTATTTT | CASSPGQGVTDTQYF
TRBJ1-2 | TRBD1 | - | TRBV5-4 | TGTGCCAGCAGCCTCAGGGGGCCCTTCCAACCCTACACCTTC | CASSLRGPFQPYTF
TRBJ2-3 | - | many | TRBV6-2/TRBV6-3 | TGTGCCAGCATTCCTGATTCCACAGATACGCAGTATTTT | CASIPDSTDTQYF
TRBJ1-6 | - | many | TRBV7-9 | TGTGCCAGCAGCTTGAATAGGGGCGAATCACCCCTCCACTTT | CASSLNRGESPLHF
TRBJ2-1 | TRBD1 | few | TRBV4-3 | TGCGCCAGCAGCTCTTTCATCGGGACAGGGAGGAACAATGAGCAGTTCTTC | CASSSFIGTGRNNEQFF
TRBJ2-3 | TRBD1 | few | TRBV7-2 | TGTGCCAGCAGCCCTGCCCGGACAGGGACCGCAGATACGCAGTATTTT | CASSPARTGTADTQYF
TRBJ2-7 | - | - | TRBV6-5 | TGTGCCAGCAGTCGGGGGGAGGGGGCATCCTACGAGCAGTACTTC | CASSRGEGASYEQYF
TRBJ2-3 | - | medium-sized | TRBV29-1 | TGCGGTGAGGCAGAGCCAGGGGATACGCAGTATTTT | CGEAEPGDTQYF
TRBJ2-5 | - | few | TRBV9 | TGTGCCAGCAGCACGCACCAAGAGACCCAGTACTTC | CASSTHQETQYF
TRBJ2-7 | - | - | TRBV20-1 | TGCAGTGCTAGACGCTTCTCGGGGGAGCAGTACTTC | CSARRFSGEQYF
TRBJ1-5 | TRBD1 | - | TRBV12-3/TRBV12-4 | TGTGCCAGCAGCCGATCCGACAGGGACAATCAGCCCCAGCATTTT | CASSRSDRDNQPQHF
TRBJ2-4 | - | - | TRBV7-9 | TGTGCCAGCAGCGAGACAGGAGAAACAAACATTCAGTACTTC | CASSETGETNIQYF
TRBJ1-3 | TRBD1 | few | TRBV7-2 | TGTGCCAGCAGCTTAGGGCCGGGACAGGGGGGAAACACCATATATTTT | CASSLGPGQGGNTIYF
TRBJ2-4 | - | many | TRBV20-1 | TGCAGTGTTACTGGGCCCCTTCGCGACATTCAGTACTTC | CSVTGPLRDIQYF
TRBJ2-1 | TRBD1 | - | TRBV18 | TGTGCCAGCTCACCACGCCAGGGGGTGGGTGAGCAGTTCTTC | CASSPRQGVGEQFF
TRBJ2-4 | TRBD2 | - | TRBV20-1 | TGCAGTGCTGGACTAGCGGGGGGCTCCAAAAACATTCAGTACTTC | CSAGLAGGSKNIQYF
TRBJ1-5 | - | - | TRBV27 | TGTGCCAGCATGGAACAGGGAGACGATAGCAATCAGCCCCAGCATTTT | CASMEQGDDSNQPQHF
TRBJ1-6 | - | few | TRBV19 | TGTGCCAGTAGCACTCCTCAGGGGTTGAATTCACCCCTCCACTTT | CASSTPQGLNSPLHF
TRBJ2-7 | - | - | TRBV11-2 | TGTGCCAGCAGCTTAGCCCCAGGGCATAATACCTACGAGCAGTACTTC | CASSLAPGHNTYEQYF
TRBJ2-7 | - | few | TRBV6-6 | TGTGCCAGCACCGCCTGGGGGTACCAAGAGCAGTACTTC | CASTAWGYQEQYF
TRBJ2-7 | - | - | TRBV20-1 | TGCAGTGCTCGAGCCCCAGGGGTTACCTCCTACGAGCAGTACTTC | CSARAPGVTSYEQYF
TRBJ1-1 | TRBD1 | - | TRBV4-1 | TGCGCCAGCAGCCTCCAGGGACAGGGTAATCAAGCTTTCTTT | CASSLQGQGNQAFF
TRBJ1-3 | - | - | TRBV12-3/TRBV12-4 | TGTGCCAGCAACCTAGGACGGGGAATCTCTGGAAACACCATATATTTT | CASNLGRGISGNTIYF
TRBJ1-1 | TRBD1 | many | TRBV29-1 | TGCAGCGTTAGGCCAGGGGGAAATATCCGTAGGAACACTGAAGCTTTCTTT | CSVRPGGNIRRNTEAFF
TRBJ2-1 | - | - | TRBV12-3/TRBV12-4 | TGTGCCAGCAGCCTGACAGGCTACTCGGGTCATGAGCAGTTCTTC | CASSLTGYSGHEQFF
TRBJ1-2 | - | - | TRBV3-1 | TGTGCCAGCAGCTACCGGCAGGCTAACTATGGCTACACCTTC | CASSYRQANYGYTF
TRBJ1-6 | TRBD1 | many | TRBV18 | TGTGCCAGCTCACCTGGGGGACAGGGAGTTTCACCCCTCCACTTT | CASSPGGQGVSPLHF
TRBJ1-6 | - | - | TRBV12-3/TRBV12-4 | TGTGCCAGCACCAGAGGACAAGCTGCCCTCCACTTT | CASTRGQAALHF
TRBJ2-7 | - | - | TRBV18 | TGTGCCAGCTCACCACCGTCCATCCCCGGTGAGCAGTACTTC | CASSPPSIPGEQYF
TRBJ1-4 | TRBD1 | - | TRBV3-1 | TGTGCCAGCAGCCAATCCAAACAGGGGCCGGTATATGAAAAACTGTTTTTT | CASSQSKQGPVYEKLFF
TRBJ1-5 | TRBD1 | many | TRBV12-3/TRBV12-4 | TGTGCCAGCAGTAAAAACACCGGGACAGCTAATCAGCCCCAGCATTTT | CASSKNTGTANQPQHF
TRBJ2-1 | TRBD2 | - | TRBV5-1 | TGCGCCAGCAGCTTAGCGGGGGGGCCGTACATTGAGCAGTTCTTC | CASSLAGGPYIEQFF
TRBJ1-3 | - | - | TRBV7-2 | TGTGCCAGCAGCCCCACGGGACGTACCTCTGGAAACACCATATATTTT | CASSPTGRTSGNTIYF
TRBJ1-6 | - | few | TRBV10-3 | TGTGCCATCAGTCCCCAGGGGCTCCCCGCACCCCTCCACTTT | CAISPQGLPAPLHF
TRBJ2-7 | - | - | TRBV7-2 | TGTGCCAGCAGCCCCCCGGAAGCCCAAAACTCCTACGAGCAGTACTTC | CASSPPEAQNSYEQYF
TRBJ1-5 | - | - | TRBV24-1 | TGTGCCACCAGTGATTTAGGCAGCACACAGCCCCAGCATTTT | CATSDLGSTQPQHF
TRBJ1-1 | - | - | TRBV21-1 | TGTGCCAGCAGCAAAGGACCGGACAGCGAGCTCTTGAACACTGAAGCTTTCTTT | CASSKGPDSELLNTEAFF
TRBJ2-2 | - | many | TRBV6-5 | TGTGCCAGCAGTTACTCGTGGGGGCGCGACACCGGGGAGCTGTTTTTT | CASSYSWGRDTGELFF
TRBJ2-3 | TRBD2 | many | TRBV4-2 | TGTGCCAGCAGCCAAGATTTAGCGGGGGGAGATACGCAGTATTTT | CASSQDLAGGDTQYF
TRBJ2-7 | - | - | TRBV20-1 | TGCAGTGCTAGAGATCCCCAGGGGTCCTACGAGCAGTACTTC | CSARDPQGSYEQYF
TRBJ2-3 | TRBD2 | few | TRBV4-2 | TGTGCCAGCAGCCAAGAAGCCTCACTAGCGGGCCTTAGCACAGATACGCAGTATTTT | CASSQEASLAGLSTDTQYF